The present T cell receptor beta chain was sequenced within a study of blood T cell repertoires in COVID-19. About the research overall: The United States, Italy and Spain supplied acute and convalescent COVID-19 samples.

Clones were sequenced by immunoSEQ multiplex PCR, and TCRdb holds only the in-frame ones, with some missing. The table lists roughly 150,000 clones, more than 65% of them singletons. The sample holds a few counts of this clone. The CDR3 loop spans 15 amino acids. Germline V lookup: CDR1 SNHLY, CDR2 FYNNEI. Germline trimming cut 4 bases from V and 7 bases from J; bases unmatched to any gene: 12. The TCR sequence derives from a man in his 70s with active or convalescent COVID-19. The rearrangement links TRBV2 to TRBJ2-7; TRBD2 aligns across 8 bases. The sample comprised peripheral blood. CDR3 residues: CASSATASGRREQYF. Here the CDR3 DNA reads TGTGCCAGCAGTGCTACGGCTAGCGGGCGGCGGGAGCAGTACTTC. Filled out from reference TRBV2 and TRBJ2-7, the complete variable domain reads EPEVTQTPSHQVTQMGQEVILRCVPISNHLYFYWYRQILGQKVEFLVSFYNNEISEKSEIFDDQFSVERPDGSNFTLKIRSTKLEDSAMYFCASSATASGRREQYFGPGTRLTVT.